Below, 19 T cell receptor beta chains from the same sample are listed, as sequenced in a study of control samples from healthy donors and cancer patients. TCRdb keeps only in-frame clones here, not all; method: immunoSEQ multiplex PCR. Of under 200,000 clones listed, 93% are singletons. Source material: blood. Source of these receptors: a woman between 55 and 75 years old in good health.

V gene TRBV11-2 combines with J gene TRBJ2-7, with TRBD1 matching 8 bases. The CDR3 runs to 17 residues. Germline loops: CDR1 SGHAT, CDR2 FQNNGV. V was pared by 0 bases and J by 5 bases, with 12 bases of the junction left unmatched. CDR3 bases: TGTGCCAGCAGCTTAGATAGGGGCAGGGGGCGATTGAACGAGCAGTACTTC. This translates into CASSLDRGRGRLNEQYF.

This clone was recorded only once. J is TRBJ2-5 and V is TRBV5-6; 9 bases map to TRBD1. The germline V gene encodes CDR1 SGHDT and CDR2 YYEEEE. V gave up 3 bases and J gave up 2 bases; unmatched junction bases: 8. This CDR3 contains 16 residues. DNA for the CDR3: TGTGCCAGCAGCTATGACAGGGGGGTTTTACAAGAGACCCAGTACTTC. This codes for CASSYDRGVLQETQYF.

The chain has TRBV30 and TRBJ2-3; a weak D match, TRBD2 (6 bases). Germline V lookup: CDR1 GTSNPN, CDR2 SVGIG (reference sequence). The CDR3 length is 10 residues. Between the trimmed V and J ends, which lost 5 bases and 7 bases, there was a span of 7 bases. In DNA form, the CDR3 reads TGTGCCTGGGGGACTTATACGCAGTATTTT. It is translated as CAWGTYTQYF. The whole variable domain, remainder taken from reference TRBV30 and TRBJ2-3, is SQTIHQWPATLVQPVGSPLSLECTVEGTSNPNLYWYRQAAGRGLQLLFYSVGIGQISSEVPQNLSASRPQDRQFILSSKKLLLSDSGFYLCAWGTYTQYFGPGTRLTVL.

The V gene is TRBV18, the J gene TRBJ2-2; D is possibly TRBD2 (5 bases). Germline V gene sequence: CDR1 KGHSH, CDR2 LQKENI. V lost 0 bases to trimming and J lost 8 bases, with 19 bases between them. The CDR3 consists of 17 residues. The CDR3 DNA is TGTGCCAGCTCACCACCGAACGAGGGCCGGGCCAAGGGGGAGCTGTTTTTT. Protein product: CASSPPNEGRAKGELFF.

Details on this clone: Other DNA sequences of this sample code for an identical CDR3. CDR3 DNA: TGTGCCAGCAGCCCAGGGACTAACTATGGCTACACCTTC. Its translation is CASSPGTNYGYTF. V usage is TRBV2 and J usage is TRBJ1-2, with a possible D match to TRBD1 (5 bases). Germline V lookup: CDR1 SNHLY, CDR2 FYNNEI. The V end lost 6 bases, the J end lost 0 bases, and 8 bases lay between the germline ends. This CDR3 region has 13 residues.

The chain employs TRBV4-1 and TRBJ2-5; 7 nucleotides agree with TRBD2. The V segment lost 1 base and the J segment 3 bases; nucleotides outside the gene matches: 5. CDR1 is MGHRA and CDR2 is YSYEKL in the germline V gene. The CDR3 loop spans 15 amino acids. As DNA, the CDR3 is TGCGCCAGCAGCCAAGTCTCGACTAGCAAAGAGACCCAGTACTTC. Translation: CASSQVSTSKETQYF.

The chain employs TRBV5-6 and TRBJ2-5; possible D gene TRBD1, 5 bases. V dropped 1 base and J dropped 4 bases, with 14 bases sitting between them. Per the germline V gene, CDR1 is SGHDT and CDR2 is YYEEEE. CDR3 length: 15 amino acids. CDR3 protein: CASSLFQQGGETQYF. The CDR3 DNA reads TGTGCCAGCAGCTTGTTTCAGCAGGGCGGAGAGACCCAGTACTTC. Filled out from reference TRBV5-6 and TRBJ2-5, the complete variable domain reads DAGVTQSPTHLIKTRGQQVTLRCSPKSGHDTVSWYQQALGQGPQFIFQYYEEEERQRGNFPDRFSGHQFPNYSSELNVNALLLGDSALYLCASSLFQQGGETQYFGPGTRLLVL.

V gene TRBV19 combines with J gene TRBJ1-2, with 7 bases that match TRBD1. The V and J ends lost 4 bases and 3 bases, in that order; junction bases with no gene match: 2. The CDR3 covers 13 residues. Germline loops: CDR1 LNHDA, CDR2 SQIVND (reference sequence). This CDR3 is CASSRDRDYGYTF. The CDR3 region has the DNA TGTGCCAGTAGTAGGGACAGAGACTATGGCTACACCTTC.

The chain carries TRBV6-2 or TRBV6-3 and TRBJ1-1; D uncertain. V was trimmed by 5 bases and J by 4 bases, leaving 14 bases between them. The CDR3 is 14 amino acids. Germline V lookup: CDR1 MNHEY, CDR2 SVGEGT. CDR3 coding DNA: TGTGCCAGCAGTCAGTCCCGGGGAGGCACTGAAGCTTTCTTT. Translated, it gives CASSQSRGGTEAFF.

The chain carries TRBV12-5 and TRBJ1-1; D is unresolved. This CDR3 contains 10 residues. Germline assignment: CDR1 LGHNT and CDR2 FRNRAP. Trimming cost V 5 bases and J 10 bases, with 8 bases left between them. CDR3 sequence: CASGLTRAFF. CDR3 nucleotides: TGTGCTAGTGGTCTGACCAGAGCTTTCTTT.

The CDR3 DNA reads TGTGCCAGCAGCCGAGCTCTAGCTTCTCACACAGATACGCAGTATTTT. This codes for CASSRALASHTDTQYF. J is TRBJ2-3 and V is TRBV5-8; possibly TRBD2 for D (5 bases). The germline gives CDR1 SGHTS, CDR2 YDEGEE. CDR3 length: 16 residues. Trimming cost V 4 bases and J 2 bases, with 17 bases left between them. The complete variable domain, with remaining parts taken from reference TRBV5-8 and TRBJ2-3, reads EAGVTQSPTHLIKTRGQQATLRCSPISGHTSVYWYQQALGLGLQFLLWYDEGEERNRGNFPPRFSGRQFPNYSSELNVNALELEDSALYLCASSRALASHTDTQYFGPGTRLTVL.

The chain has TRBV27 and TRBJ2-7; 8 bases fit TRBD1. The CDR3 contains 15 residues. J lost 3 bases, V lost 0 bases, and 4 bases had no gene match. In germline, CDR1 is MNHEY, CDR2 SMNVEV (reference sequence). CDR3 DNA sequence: TGTGCCAGCAGTTTATCGATCACAGGGGGCTACGAGCAGTACTTC. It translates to CASSLSITGGYEQYF.

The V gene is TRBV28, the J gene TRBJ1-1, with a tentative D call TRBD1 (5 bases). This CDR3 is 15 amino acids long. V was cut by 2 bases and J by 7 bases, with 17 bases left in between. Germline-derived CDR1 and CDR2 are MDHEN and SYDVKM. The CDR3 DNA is TGTGCCAGCAGTTTACCCGCGAGGGGTTTGGATGAAGCTTTCTTT. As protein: CASSLPARGLDEAFF.

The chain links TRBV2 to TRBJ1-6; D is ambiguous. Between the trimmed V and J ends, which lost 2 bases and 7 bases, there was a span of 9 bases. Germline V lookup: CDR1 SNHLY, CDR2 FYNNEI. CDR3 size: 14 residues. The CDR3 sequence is CASSESWGNSPLHF. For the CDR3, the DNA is TGTGCCAGCAGTGAATCTTGGGGAAATTCACCCCTCCACTTT. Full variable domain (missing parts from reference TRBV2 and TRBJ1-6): EPEVTQTPSHQVTQMGQEVILRCVPISNHLYFYWYRQILGQKVEFLVSFYNNEISEKSEIFDDQFSVERPDGSNFTLKIRSTKLEDSAMYFCASSESWGNSPLHFGNGTRLTVT.

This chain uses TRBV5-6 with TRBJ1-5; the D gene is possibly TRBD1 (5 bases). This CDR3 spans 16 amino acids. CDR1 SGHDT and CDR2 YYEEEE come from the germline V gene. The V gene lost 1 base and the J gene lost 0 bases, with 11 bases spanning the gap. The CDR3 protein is CASSLLAGSSNQPQHF. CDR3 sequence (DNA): TGTGCCAGCAGCTTGTTAGCAGGGAGTAGCAATCAGCCCCAGCATTTT.

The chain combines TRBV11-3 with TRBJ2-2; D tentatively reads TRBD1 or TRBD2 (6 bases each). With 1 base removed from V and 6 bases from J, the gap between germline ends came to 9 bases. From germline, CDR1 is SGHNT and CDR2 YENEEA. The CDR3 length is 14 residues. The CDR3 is CASSLVRGPGELFF. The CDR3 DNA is TGTGCCAGCAGCTTAGTCCGGGGGCCCGGGGAGCTGTTTTTT.

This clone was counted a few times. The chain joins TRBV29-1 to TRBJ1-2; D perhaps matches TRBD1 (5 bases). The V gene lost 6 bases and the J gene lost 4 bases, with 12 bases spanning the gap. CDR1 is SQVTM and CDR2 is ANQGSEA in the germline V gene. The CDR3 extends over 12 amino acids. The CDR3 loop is CSVELGGYGYTF. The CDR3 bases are TGCAGCGTCGAACTGGGGGGCTATGGCTACACCTTC. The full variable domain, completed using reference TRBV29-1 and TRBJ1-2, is SAVISQKPSRDICQRGTSLTIQCQVDSQVTMMFWYRQQPGQSLTLIATANQGSEATYESGFVIDKFPISRPNLTFSTLTVSNMSPEDSSIYLCSVELGGYGYTFGSGTRLTVV.

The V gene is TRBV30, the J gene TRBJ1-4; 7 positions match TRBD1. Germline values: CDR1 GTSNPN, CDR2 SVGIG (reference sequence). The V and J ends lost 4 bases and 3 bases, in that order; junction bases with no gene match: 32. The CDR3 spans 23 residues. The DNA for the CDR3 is TGTGCCTGGATTCTACTAGCTCACTGGCCTCAAGGGGGCCTCTCTCTCGCTAATGAAAAACTGTTTTTT. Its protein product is CAWILLAHWPQGGLSLANEKLFF.

The CDR3 reads CASSSGGPRYTQYF. The CDR3 DNA reads TGTGCCAGCAGCTCGGGGGGGCCTAGGTATACGCAGTATTTT. The gene calls are TRBV5-6 and TRBJ2-3; TRBD2 agrees at 8 bases. Germline lookup yields CDR1 SGHDT and CDR2 YYEEEE. The J segment lost 7 bases and the V segment lost 3 bases, leaving 7 bases of the junction unmatched. The CDR3 contains 14 residues.